A selection of T cell receptor beta chains follows, all from one sample in a study of blood T cell repertoires in COVID-19. Clones were read by immunoSEQ multiplex PCR, and TCRdb kept only the in-frame ones, dropping some. The sample holds around 120,000 clones, around 90% seen once. The sample consisted of peripheral blood. These receptors were taken from an older woman with COVID-19, enrolled during active disease. The CDR3 runs from the conserved cysteine through the conserved F or W. The order of the fields is CDR3 length, V gene, J gene, D gene, clone size, CDR3 protein, CDR3 DNA. D genes are given only for firm matches. Clone size is not always given. Where it is, it says once, few, many or a class for expanded clones.

len: 12
v_gene: TRBV10-3
j_gene: TRBJ1-2
d_gene: NA
abundance: NA
CDR3aa: CAISESRGGYTF
CDR3nt: TGTGCCATCAGTGAGTCCAGGGGCGGCTACACCTTC

len: 16
v_gene: TRBV15
j_gene: TRBJ1-5
d_gene: NA
abundance: NA
CDR3aa: CATSRDNRQVGQPQHF
CDR3nt: TGTGCCACCAGCAGAGACAACCGGCAGGTCGGTCAGCCCCAGCATTTT

len: 14
v_gene: TRBV5-6
j_gene: TRBJ1-3
d_gene: NA
abundance: NA
CDR3aa: CASGLTASGNTIYF
CDR3nt: TGTGCCAGCGGATTAACAGCCTCTGGAAACACCATATATTTT

len: 16
v_gene: TRBV30
j_gene: TRBJ2-1
d_gene: TRBD1
abundance: NA
CDR3aa: CAWSVRGQAVYNEQFF
CDR3nt: TGTGCCTGGAGTGTACGCGGACAGGCGGTCTACAATGAGCAGTTCTTC

len: 11
v_gene: TRBV20-1
j_gene: TRBJ2-7
d_gene: NA
abundance: NA
CDR3aa: CSASQEYEQYF
CDR3nt: TGCAGTGCTTCTCAAGAGTACGAGCAGTACTTC

len: 13
v_gene: TRBV30
j_gene: TRBJ1-5
d_gene: TRBD1
abundance: NA
CDR3aa: CAWKQGASQPQHF
CDR3nt: TGTGCCTGGAAACAGGGGGCGTCTCAGCCCCAGCATTTT

len: 15
v_gene: TRBV30
j_gene: TRBJ1-1
d_gene: NA
abundance: NA
CDR3aa: CAWSGDSGMRTEAFF
CDR3nt: TGTGCCTGGAGTGGAGACAGCGGGATGAGGACTGAAGCTTTCTTT

len: 16
v_gene: TRBV2
j_gene: TRBJ1-6
d_gene: TRBD1
abundance: NA
CDR3aa: CASSAYRGLGNSPLHF
CDR3nt: TGTGCCAGCAGCGCATACAGGGGGCTAGGGAATTCACCCCTCCACTTT

len: 13
v_gene: TRBV11-1
j_gene: TRBJ2-5
d_gene: NA
abundance: NA
CDR3aa: CASSAGLQETQYF
CDR3nt: TGTGCCAGCAGCGCGGGGCTACAAGAGACCCAGTACTTC

len: 13
v_gene: TRBV19
j_gene: TRBJ1-3
d_gene: NA
abundance: NA
CDR3aa: CASSAGAGNTIYF
CDR3nt: TGTGCCAGTAGTGCAGGGGCTGGAAACACCATATATTTT

len: 15
v_gene: TRBV5-1
j_gene: TRBJ2-5
d_gene: TRBD2
abundance: once
CDR3aa: CASSLTSGAEETQYF
CDR3nt: TGCGCCAGCAGCTTGACTAGCGGGGCGGAAGAGACCCAGTACTTC

len: 17
v_gene: TRBV4-2
j_gene: TRBJ2-7
d_gene: TRBD1
abundance: NA
CDR3aa: CASSQLGQGAVSYEQYF
CDR3nt: TGTGCCAGCAGCCAGCTAGGCCAGGGGGCAGTTTCCTACGAGCAGTACTTC

len: 15
v_gene: TRBV5-1
j_gene: TRBJ1-1
d_gene: TRBD1
abundance: NA
CDR3aa: CASRPEGGWGTEAFF
CDR3nt: TGCGCCAGCAGACCCGAAGGGGGCTGGGGCACTGAAGCTTTCTTT

len: 18
v_gene: TRBV24-1
j_gene: TRBJ2-6
d_gene: NA
abundance: NA
CDR3aa: CATSDCPQSVSGANVLTF
CDR3nt: TGTGCCACCAGTGATTGTCCACAGTCTGTCTCTGGGGCCAACGTCCTGACTTTC

len: 15
v_gene: TRBV7-7
j_gene: TRBJ2-1
d_gene: TRBD2
abundance: NA
CDR3aa: CASSRGLEGYNEQFF
CDR3nt: TGTGCCAGCAGCCGGGGACTAGAGGGCTACAATGAGCAGTTCTTC

len: 13
v_gene: TRBV29-1
j_gene: TRBJ1-2
d_gene: TRBD1
abundance: few
CDR3aa: CSVALTGPYGYTF
CDR3nt: TGCAGCGTTGCCCTGACAGGGCCCTATGGCTACACCTTC

len: 15
v_gene: TRBV2
j_gene: TRBJ2-1
d_gene: TRBD2
abundance: NA
CDR3aa: CASSSTGGTYNEQFF
CDR3nt: TGTGCCAGCAGTTCTACGGGGGGGACCTACAATGAGCAGTTCTTC

len: 12
v_gene: TRBV12-3/TRBV12-4
j_gene: TRBJ1-2
d_gene: NA
abundance: once
CDR3aa: CASTERGSGYTF
CDR3nt: TGTGCCAGCACCGAAAGGGGTTCGGGCTACACCTTC

len: 16
v_gene: TRBV19
j_gene: TRBJ2-5
d_gene: NA
abundance: NA
CDR3aa: CASSTLRDSGRETQYF
CDR3nt: TGTGCCAGTAGTACTTTGAGGGACAGCGGGCGAGAGACCCAGTACTTC

len: 11
v_gene: TRBV20-1
j_gene: TRBJ2-7
d_gene: NA
abundance: NA
CDR3aa: CSASDGYEQYF
CDR3nt: TGCAGTGCTAGTGACGGTTACGAGCAGTACTTC

len: 13
v_gene: TRBV2
j_gene: TRBJ2-7
d_gene: TRBD1
abundance: NA
CDR3aa: CASGQGVYYEQYF
CDR3nt: TGTGCCAGCGGACAGGGGGTATACTACGAGCAGTACTTC

len: 15
v_gene: TRBV10-3
j_gene: TRBJ2-3
d_gene: TRBD1
abundance: NA
CDR3aa: CAAGQGALRADTQYF
CDR3nt: TGTGCCGCCGGTCAGGGGGCCCTTCGCGCAGATACGCAGTATTTT

len: 14
v_gene: TRBV6-5
j_gene: TRBJ1-5
d_gene: TRBD1
abundance: NA
CDR3aa: CASSRDSSNQPQHF
CDR3nt: TGTGCCAGCAGCCGGGACAGTAGCAATCAGCCCCAGCATTTT

len: 18
v_gene: TRBV7-9
j_gene: TRBJ1-1
d_gene: NA
abundance: NA
CDR3aa: CASSSPRGGQWQNTEAFF
CDR3nt: TGTGCCAGCAGCTCCCCCCGGGGGGGGCAATGGCAGAACACTGAAGCTTTCTTT

len: 14
v_gene: TRBV19
j_gene: TRBJ2-7
d_gene: NA
abundance: NA
CDR3aa: CASSTGTPPWEQYF
CDR3nt: TGTGCCAGTAGTACCGGGACACCCCCTTGGGAGCAGTACTTC

len: 15
v_gene: TRBV19
j_gene: TRBJ2-5
d_gene: NA
abundance: NA
CDR3aa: CASSSRGAHVETQYF
CDR3nt: TGTGCCAGTAGTAGCCGAGGCGCCCACGTGGAGACCCAGTACTTC

len: 16
v_gene: TRBV5-1
j_gene: TRBJ2-7
d_gene: TRBD2
abundance: NA
CDR3aa: CASSLVSSGGADEQYF
CDR3nt: TGCGCCAGCAGCCTAGTTTCTAGCGGGGGGGCTGATGAGCAGTACTTC

len: 14
v_gene: TRBV5-1
j_gene: TRBJ1-2
d_gene: TRBD1
abundance: NA
CDR3aa: CASSTDREGYGYTF
CDR3nt: TGCGCCAGCAGCACGGACAGGGAGGGCTATGGCTACACCTTC

len: 15
v_gene: TRBV3-1/TRBV3-2
j_gene: TRBJ2-2
d_gene: NA
abundance: NA
CDR3aa: CASSQGQARAGELFF
CDR3nt: TGTGCCAGCAGCCAGGGGCAAGCCCGGGCAGGGGAGCTGTTTTTT

len: 16
v_gene: TRBV11-3
j_gene: TRBJ2-2
d_gene: TRBD2
abundance: NA
CDR3aa: CASSTGLARVTGELFF
CDR3nt: TGTGCCAGCAGCACCGGACTAGCCCGTGTCACCGGGGAGCTGTTTTTT

len: 14
v_gene: TRBV5-1
j_gene: TRBJ2-7
d_gene: TRBD1
abundance: NA
CDR3aa: CASSLQGADYEQYF
CDR3nt: TGCGCCAGCAGCTTACAGGGGGCCGATTACGAGCAGTACTTC

len: 12
v_gene: TRBV28
j_gene: TRBJ1-1
d_gene: TRBD1
abundance: NA
CDR3aa: CASSSGDRGAFF
CDR3nt: TGTGCCAGCAGTTCGGGAGACAGGGGAGCTTTCTTT

len: 14
v_gene: TRBV4-1
j_gene: TRBJ2-2
d_gene: NA
abundance: NA
CDR3aa: CATTRLTNTGELFF
CDR3nt: TGCGCCACCACCCGACTGACGAACACCGGGGAGCTGTTTTTT

len: 15
v_gene: TRBV5-1
j_gene: TRBJ1-1
d_gene: NA
abundance: NA
CDR3aa: CASSLEAHTGTEAFF
CDR3nt: TGCGCCAGCAGCTTGGAGGCACACACAGGGACTGAAGCTTTCTTT

len: 18
v_gene: TRBV19
j_gene: TRBJ1-5
d_gene: TRBD1
abundance: NA
CDR3aa: CASSSPGQGTSSNQPQHF
CDR3nt: TGTGCCAGTAGTTCGCCGGGACAGGGGACCTCTAGCAATCAGCCCCAGCATTTT